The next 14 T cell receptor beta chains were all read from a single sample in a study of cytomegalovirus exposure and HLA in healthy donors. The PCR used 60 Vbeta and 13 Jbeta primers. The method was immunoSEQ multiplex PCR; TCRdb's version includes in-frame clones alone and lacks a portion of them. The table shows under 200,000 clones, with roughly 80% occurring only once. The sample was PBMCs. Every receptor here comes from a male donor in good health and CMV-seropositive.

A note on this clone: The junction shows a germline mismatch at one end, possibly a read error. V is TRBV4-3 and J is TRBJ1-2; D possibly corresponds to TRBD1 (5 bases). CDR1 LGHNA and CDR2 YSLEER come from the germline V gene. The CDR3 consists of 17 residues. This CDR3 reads CASSQGSVWGTNYSYTF. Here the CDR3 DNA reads TGCGCCAGCAGCCAAGGATCCGTCTGGGGGACTAACTATAGCTACACCTTC.

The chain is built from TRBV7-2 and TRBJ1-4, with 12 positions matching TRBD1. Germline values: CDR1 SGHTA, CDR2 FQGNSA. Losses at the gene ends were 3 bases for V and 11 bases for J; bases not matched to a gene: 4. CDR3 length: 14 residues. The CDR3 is CASSLGTGGGKLFF. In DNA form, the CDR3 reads TGTGCCAGCAGCTTGGGGACAGGGGGCGGGAAACTGTTTTTT.

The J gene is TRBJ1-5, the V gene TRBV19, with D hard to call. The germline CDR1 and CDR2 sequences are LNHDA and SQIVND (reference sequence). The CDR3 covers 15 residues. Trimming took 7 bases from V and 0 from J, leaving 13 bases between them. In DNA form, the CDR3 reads TGTGCCAGTACCCTTACGGGGAATAGCAATCAGCCCCAGCATTTT. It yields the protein CASTLTGNSNQPQHF.

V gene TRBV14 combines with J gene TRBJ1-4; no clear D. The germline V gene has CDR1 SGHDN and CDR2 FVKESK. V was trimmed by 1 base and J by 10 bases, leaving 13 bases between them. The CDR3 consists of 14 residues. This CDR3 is CASSQASRRGKLFF. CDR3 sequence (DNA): TGTGCCAGCAGCCAAGCCTCGAGACGGGGAAAACTGTTTTTT. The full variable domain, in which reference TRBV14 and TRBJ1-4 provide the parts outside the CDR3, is EAGVTQFPSHSVIEKGQTVTLRCDPISGHDNLYWYRRVMGKEIKFLLHFVKESKQDESGMPNNRFLAERTGGTYSTLKVQPAELEDSGVYFCASSQASRRGKLFFGSGTQLSVL.

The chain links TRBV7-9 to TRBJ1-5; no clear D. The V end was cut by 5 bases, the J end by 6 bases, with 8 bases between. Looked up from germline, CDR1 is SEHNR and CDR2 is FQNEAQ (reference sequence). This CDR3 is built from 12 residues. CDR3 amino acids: CASSAIRQPQHF. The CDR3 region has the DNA TGTGCCAGCAGCGCTATACGTCAGCCCCAGCATTTT.

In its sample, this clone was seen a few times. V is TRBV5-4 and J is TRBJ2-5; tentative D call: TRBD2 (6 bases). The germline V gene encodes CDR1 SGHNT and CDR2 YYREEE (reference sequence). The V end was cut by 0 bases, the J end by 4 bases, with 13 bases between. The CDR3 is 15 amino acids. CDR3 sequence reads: CASSLAADGGETQYF. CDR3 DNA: TGTGCCAGCAGCTTGGCCGCCGACGGGGGAGAGACCCAGTACTTC.

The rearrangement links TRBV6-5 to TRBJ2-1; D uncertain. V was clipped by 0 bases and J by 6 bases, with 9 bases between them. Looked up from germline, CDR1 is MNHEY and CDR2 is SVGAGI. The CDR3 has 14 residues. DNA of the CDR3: TGTGCCAGCAGTTACTCCTACTCTCGCAATGAGCAGTTCTTC. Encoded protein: CASSYSYSRNEQFF.

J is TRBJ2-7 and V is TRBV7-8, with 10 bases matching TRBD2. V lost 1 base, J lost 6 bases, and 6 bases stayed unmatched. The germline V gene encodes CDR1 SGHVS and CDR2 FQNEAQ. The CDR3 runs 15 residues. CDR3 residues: CASSLGLLAGAEQYF. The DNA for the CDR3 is TGTGCCAGCAGCTTAGGCCTCCTAGCGGGAGCCGAGCAGTACTTC.

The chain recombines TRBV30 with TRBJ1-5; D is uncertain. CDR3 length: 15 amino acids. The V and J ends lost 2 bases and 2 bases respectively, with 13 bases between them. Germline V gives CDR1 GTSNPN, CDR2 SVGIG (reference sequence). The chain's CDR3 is CAWSLGQPRNQPQHF. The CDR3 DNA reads TGTGCCTGGAGTCTGGGCCAACCGCGCAATCAGCCCCAGCATTTT.

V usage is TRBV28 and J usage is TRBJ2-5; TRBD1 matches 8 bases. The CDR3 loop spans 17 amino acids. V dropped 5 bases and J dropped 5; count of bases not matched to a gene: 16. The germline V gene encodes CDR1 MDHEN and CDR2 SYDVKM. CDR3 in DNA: TGTGCCAGCAGTCCGCGGACAGGGCGGCTGTATTCCGAGACCCAGTACTTC. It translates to CASSPRTGRLYSETQYF.

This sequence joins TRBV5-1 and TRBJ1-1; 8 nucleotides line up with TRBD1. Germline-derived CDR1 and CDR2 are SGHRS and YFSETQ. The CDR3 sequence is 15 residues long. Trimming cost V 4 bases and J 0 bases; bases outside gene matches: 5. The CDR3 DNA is TGCGCCAGCAGCGCCCGGACAGGGATGAACACTGAAGCTTTCTTT. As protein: CASSARTGMNTEAFF.

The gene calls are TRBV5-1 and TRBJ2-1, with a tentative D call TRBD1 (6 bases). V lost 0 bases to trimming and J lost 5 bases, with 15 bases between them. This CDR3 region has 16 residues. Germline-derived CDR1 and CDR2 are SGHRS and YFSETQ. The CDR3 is CASSLAAGALHNEQFF. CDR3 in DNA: TGCGCCAGCAGCTTGGCCGCAGGGGCTCTTCACAATGAGCAGTTCTTC. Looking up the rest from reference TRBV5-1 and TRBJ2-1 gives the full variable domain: KAGVTQTPRYLIKTRGQQVTLSCSPISGHRSVSWYQQTPGQGLQFLFEYFSETQRNKGNFPGRFSGRQFSNSRSEMNVSTLELGDSALYLCASSLAAGALHNEQFFGPGTRLTVL.

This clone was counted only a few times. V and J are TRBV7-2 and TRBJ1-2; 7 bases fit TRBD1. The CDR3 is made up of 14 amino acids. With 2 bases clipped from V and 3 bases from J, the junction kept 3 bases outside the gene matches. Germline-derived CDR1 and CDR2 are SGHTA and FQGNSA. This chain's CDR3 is CASSLTGTDYGYTF. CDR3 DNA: TGTGCCAGCAGCTTAACCGGGACAGACTATGGCTACACCTTC.

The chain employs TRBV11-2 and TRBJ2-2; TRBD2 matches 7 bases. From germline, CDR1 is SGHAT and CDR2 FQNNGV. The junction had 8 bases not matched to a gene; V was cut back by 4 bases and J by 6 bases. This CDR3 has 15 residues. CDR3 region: CASSSIAGAAGELFF. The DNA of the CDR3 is TGTGCCAGCAGCTCTATAGCGGGTGCTGCCGGGGAGCTGTTTTTT.